This record covers a single T cell receptor (beta chain). No cognate antigen has been identified for it. No base quality values were provided; no much bigger clone lies one nucleotide off. All of the isolated RNA was reverse transcribed with the High Capacity cDNA Reverse Transcription Kit, so expressed TCRB transcripts were sequenced. Deep immunoSEQ sequencing was performed on naive, central memory and regulatory T cell samples, with an average of roughly 3.3 million total reads per sample. Sorted cells were lysed in RLT buffer and RNA was extracted with DNase-treated RNeasy Micro or Mini kits, depending on cell number. Each cell subset was processed separately to prevent cross-contamination, with patient and healthy donor samples processed together. The immunoSEQ multiplex PCR was used to amplify TCRB sequences from cDNA, generating 87-bp fragments that spanned the CDR3 region. Sequencing of the amplicons was performed on the Illumina HiSeq platform. In the source study's methods: Synthetic template baselines were used to correct PCR bias computationally, reads within Hamming distance 2 were collapsed, and singletons that could not be merged were discarded. By aligning reads against IMGT, V, D and J genes, CDR3 length, and insertions or deletions at six rearrangement sites were assigned. Within each subset, clonotype counts were normalized to the number of sorted cells before true diversity and Gini coefficients were calculated with the tcR R package. The overlap coefficient, calculated on TCRB nucleotide sequences, was used to measure repertoire sharing. Out-of-frame TCRB sequences from naive cells were analyzed as a proxy for the pre-selection repertoire. What TCRdb holds here is the immuneACCESS table cut down to in-frame rearrangements. Part of the clones is not present; checked against another copy, under half of the missing clones reflect an unresolved V gene, and the others are unexplained. V and J calls and clone size are those listed in that table; D and trimming were worked out from the DNA. This sample is represented by 630,000 or so clones; over 11% of them were singletons. In total, the top ten clones hold roughly 0.04% of the sample.

Each donor gave one peripheral blood draw, averaging approximately 120 mL, which was collected into heparinised tubes. A BD FACSAria II was used to sort naive, central memory, regulatory and stem cell-like memory CD4+ T cells with a panel that included CD45RO, CCR7, CD25, CD127, CD95 and CD27. A purity above 95% was achieved for all sorted populations. Right away, PBMCs were isolated by Lymphoprep density gradient centrifugation and were stained directly, with no culture step. Samples were stained and sorted in pairs, with one healthy donor and one patient per experiment, so that batch effects were minimized. Inclusive of the bounding cysteine and phenylalanine, the CDR3 is 14 residues long. CDR3 DNA is the only sequence kept; it has 42 bases, read in frame from the first base. Via the germline V gene, CDR1 is LGHNT and CDR2 FRNRAP. V is reduced by 7 bases and J by 2 bases, leaving a spacing of 12 bases between them.

This specimen comes from a study of beta chain features in type 1 diabetes (dated by TCRdb to the late 2010s). The study in broad terms: Mean age, gender distribution, total cell number and subset yield were not different between patients and healthy donors. The study compared the TCRB repertoires of sorted circulating CD4+ T cell subsets in recently diagnosed type 1 diabetes patients with those in matched healthy donors. A total of roughly 100 million sorted cells were examined across all samples, and the number of cells per subset was strongly correlated with RNA yield. Whereas all 30 or so donors provided naive and central memory subsets, regulatory and stem cell-like memory subsets were isolated from just 8 patients and roughly 8 healthy donors. Results and caveats for the whole study, not just this receptor: In all four CD4+ subsets, TCRB CDR3 length was moderately but significantly shorter in type 1 diabetes patients. At VDJ recombination sites, patients with type 1 diabetes made fewer insertions and deleted more nucleotides, a pattern implying thymic rearrangement abnormalities. Shorter templates might be favored by PCR, yet because patient and control samples were amplified and corrected together, any such skew would affect both groups equally. HLA sub-analyses involved small numbers of individuals, so any influence of HLA type on TCRB rearrangement remained unresolved. Because cDNA rather than genomic DNA was sequenced, highly expressing activated cells could have been over-represented, although no difference in activation and CD3 levels was found between groups. The naive, central memory and regulatory TCRB repertoires appeared to resemble one another more closely among patients than among healthy donors.

Sequencing was done on a sample of naive CD4+ T cells from blood. In light of the paper, this sample's cell subset or site label describes: true naive CD4+ T cells. This chain joins TRBV12-5 to TRBJ2-1; no D segment can be confidently identified. The receptor comes from a man aged 18 to 29 with type 1 diabetes. CDR3 reads: CASAVSQAYNEQFF. The bases read TGTGCTAGTGCCGTGAGCCAAGCCTACAATGAGCAGTTCTTC.